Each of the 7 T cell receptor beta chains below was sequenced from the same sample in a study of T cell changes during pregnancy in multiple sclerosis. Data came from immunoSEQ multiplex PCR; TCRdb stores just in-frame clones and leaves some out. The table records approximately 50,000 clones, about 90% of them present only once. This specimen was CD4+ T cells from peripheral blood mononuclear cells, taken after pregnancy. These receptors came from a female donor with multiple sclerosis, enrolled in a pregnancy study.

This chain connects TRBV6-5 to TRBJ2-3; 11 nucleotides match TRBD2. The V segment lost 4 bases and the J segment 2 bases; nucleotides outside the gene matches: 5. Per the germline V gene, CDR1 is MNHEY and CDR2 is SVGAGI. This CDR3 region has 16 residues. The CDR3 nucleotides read TGTGCCAGCAGTTTATCGGGACTAGCGGTCACAGATACGCAGTATTTT. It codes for CASSLSGLAVTDTQYF.

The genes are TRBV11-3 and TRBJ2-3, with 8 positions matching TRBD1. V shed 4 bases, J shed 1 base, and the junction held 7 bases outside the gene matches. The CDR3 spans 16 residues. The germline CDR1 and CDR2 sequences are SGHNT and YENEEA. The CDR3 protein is CASSSGQGKGTDTQYF. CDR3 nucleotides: TGTGCCAGCAGCTCTGGACAGGGAAAAGGCACAGATACGCAGTATTTT.

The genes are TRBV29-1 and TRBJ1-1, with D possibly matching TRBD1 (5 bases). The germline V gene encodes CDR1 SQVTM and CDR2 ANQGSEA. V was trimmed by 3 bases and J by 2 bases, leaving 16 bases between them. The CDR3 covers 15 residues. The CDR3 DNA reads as TGCAGCGTTGATAAAGGCTCCGGGGGAAACACTGAAGCTTTCTTT. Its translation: CSVDKGSGGNTEAFF.

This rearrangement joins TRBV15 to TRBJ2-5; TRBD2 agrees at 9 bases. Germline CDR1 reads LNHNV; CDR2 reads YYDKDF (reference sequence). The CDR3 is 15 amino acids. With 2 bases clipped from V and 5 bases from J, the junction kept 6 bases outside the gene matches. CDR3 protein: CATSRTPSGRETQYF. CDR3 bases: TGTGCCACCAGCAGAACTCCAAGCGGGAGGGAGACCCAGTACTTC.

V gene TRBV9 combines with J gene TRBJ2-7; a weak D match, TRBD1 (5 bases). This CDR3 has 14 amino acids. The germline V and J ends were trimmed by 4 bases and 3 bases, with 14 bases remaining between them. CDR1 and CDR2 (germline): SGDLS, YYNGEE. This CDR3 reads CASSLGPLNYEQYF. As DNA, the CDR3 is TGTGCCAGCAGCTTGGGGCCGCTAAACTACGAGCAGTACTTC.

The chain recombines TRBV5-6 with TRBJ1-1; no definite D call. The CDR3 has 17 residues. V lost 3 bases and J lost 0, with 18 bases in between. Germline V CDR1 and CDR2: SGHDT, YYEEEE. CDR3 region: CASSSQAGTDMNTEAFF. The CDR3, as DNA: TGTGCCAGCAGCTCTCAGGCTGGCACCGATATGAACACTGAAGCTTTCTTT.

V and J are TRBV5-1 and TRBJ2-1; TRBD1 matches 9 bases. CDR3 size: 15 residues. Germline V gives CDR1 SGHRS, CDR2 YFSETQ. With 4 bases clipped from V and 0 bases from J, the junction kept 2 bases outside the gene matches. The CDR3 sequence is CASSPGQGSYNEQFF. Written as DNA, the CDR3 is TGCGCCAGCAGCCCGGGACAGGGCTCCTACAATGAGCAGTTCTTC.